This TCR beta chain was recorded in a study of long-term antiretroviral therapy in people with HIV. Study-wide results and caveats: ART adherence, viral resistance and therapy changes were not recorded.

Runs used v3.0 of the immunoSEQ assay and were done at survey level. Profiled with immunoSEQ multiplex PCR; TCRdb holds only in-frame clones, not every one. Here the sample spans 45,000 or so clones, roughly 93% being singletons. In the case of this clone: Its antigen is not known.

This receptor was identified in a man aged 25-40 years with HIV. The starting material was unsorted PBMCs, obtained around 9 years after starting antiretroviral therapy.

In DNA form, the CDR3 reads TGTGCCAGCAGGCAGTTCGAGACGTACGTC. The encoded protein is CASRQFETYV. This chain uses TRBV2 with TRBJ2-7, with D unclear. The germline V gene has CDR1 SNHLY and CDR2 FYNNEI. The CDR3 runs 10 residues. The V end was cut by 6 bases, the J end by 12 bases, with 12 bases between.